Listed here are 10 T cell receptor beta chains from one sample, sequenced in a study of T cell changes during pregnancy in multiple sclerosis. Data came from immunoSEQ multiplex PCR; TCRdb stores just in-frame clones and leaves some out. The sample consists of tens of thousands of clones, around 92% of them appearing once. The source material was peripheral blood, sampled in the second trimester of pregnancy. Every receptor here comes from a female donor in good health, enrolled as a control in a pregnancy study.

J is TRBJ1-5 and V is TRBV6-6; no clear D. The CDR3 covers 16 residues. The V gene's germline CDR1 is MNHNY and CDR2 SVGAGI (reference sequence). Between the trimmed V and J ends, which lost 2 bases and 4 bases, there was a span of 15 bases. The CDR3 protein is CASSYVSFSMNQPQHF. In DNA form, the CDR3 reads TGTGCCAGCAGTTACGTTAGCTTCTCGATGAATCAGCCCCAGCATTTT.

The genes are TRBV4-1 and TRBJ2-1; 13 positions match TRBD2. The CDR3 covers 16 residues. Per germline, CDR1 MGHRA and CDR2 YSYEKL. After removal of 2 bases from V and 7 bases from J, the junction contained 5 bases not matched to a gene. The CDR3 region is CASSQLGLAGTNEQFF. CDR3 sequence (DNA): TGCGCCAGCAGCCAACTGGGACTAGCGGGAACGAATGAGCAGTTCTTC.

V and J are TRBV4-1 and TRBJ1-4; 7 positions agree with TRBD1. The J segment lost 4 bases and the V segment lost 5 bases, leaving 4 bases of the junction unmatched. In germline, CDR1 is MGHRA, CDR2 YSYEKL. The CDR3 spans 14 residues. The CDR3, as DNA: TGCGCCAGCAGCACTCGGGACAGTAATGAAAAACTGTTTTTT. It codes for CASSTRDSNEKLFF.

The chain combines TRBV4-3 with TRBJ2-1; D perhaps matches TRBD2 (5 bases). Looked up from germline, CDR1 is LGHNA and CDR2 is YSLEER. The CDR3 has 15 residues. Trimming pared 0 bases from V and 1 base from J, leaving 7 bases between. The CDR3, as DNA: TGCGCCAGCAGCCAAGATCCGGGGTCCTACAATGAGCAGTTCTTC. Amino acid sequence: CASSQDPGSYNEQFF.

The CDR3 loop reads CASSFLYNEQFF. The DNA for the CDR3 is TGTGCCAGCAGCTTCCTCTACAATGAGCAGTTCTTC. The rearrangement links TRBV7-2 to TRBJ2-1; D remains unclear. Trimming stripped 3 bases from V and 3 bases from J, with 3 bases between. The length of the CDR3 is 12 residues. Germline V gene data show CDR1 as SGHTA and CDR2 as FQGNSA.

The rearrangement links TRBV12-5 to TRBJ2-1, with 8 bases matching TRBD2. The CDR3 covers 14 residues. Germline CDR1 is LGHNT and CDR2 is FRNRAP. With 7 bases clipped from V and 9 bases from J, the junction kept 11 bases outside the gene matches. Here the CDR3 reads CASVPGLGGAEQFF. CDR3 DNA sequence: TGTGCTAGTGTCCCGGGACTAGGGGGGGCTGAGCAGTTCTTC.

The chain has TRBV5-4 and TRBJ2-1; possible D gene TRBD2, 5 bases. CDR1 and CDR2 (germline): SGHNT, YYREEE (reference sequence). CDR3 size: 15 residues. The V end was cut by 4 bases, the J end by 1 base, with 12 bases between. For the CDR3, the DNA is TGTGCCAGCAGCGCGGGCAGCGGATCCTACAATGAGCAGTTCTTC. It is translated as CASSAGSGSYNEQFF.

This chain uses TRBV5-1 with TRBJ2-1, with TRBD1 matching 10 bases. V was pared by 4 bases and J by 5 bases, with 6 bases of the junction left unmatched. Germline V gives CDR1 SGHRS, CDR2 YFSETQ. The CDR3 runs to 15 residues. The CDR3 here is CASSITGTGDNEQFF. The CDR3 bases are TGCGCCAGCAGCATAACCGGGACAGGGGACAATGAGCAGTTCTTC. Drawing the rest from reference TRBV5-1 and TRBJ2-1, the complete variable domain is KAGVTQTPRYLIKTRGQQVTLSCSPISGHRSVSWYQQTPGQGLQFLFEYFSETQRNKGNFPGRFSGRQFSNSRSEMNVSTLELGDSALYLCASSITGTGDNEQFFGPGTRLTVL.

J is TRBJ2-7 and V is TRBV5-5; the D gene is possibly TRBD2 (6 bases). The CDR3 has 12 amino acids. In germline, CDR1 is SGHKS, CDR2 YYEKEE (reference sequence). Deletions cut 7 bases from V and 0 bases from J, with 8 bases between. This chain's CDR3 is CASSGGSYEQYF. The CDR3 nucleotides read TGTGCCAGCTCCGGGGGCTCCTACGAGCAGTACTTC.

The gene calls are TRBV27 and TRBJ2-6; possibly TRBD2 for D (6 bases). Germline V gene lookup returns CDR1 MNHEY and CDR2 SMNVEV (reference sequence). The CDR3 runs to 16 residues. With 5 bases removed from V and 4 bases from J, the gap between germline ends came to 15 bases. DNA for the CDR3: TGTGCCAGCAGTCCTTCCTGGGCGGGGGGGGCCAACGTCCTGACTTTC. Translation gives CASSPSWAGGANVLTF. Filled out from reference TRBV27 and TRBJ2-6, the complete variable domain reads EAQVTQNPRYLITVTGKKLTVTCSQNMNHEYMSWYRQDPGLGLRQIYYSMNVEVTDKGDVPEGYKVSRKEKRNFPLILESPSPNQTSLYFCASSPSWAGGANVLTFGAGSRLTVL.